This TCR beta chain was sequenced during a study of blood T cell repertoires in COVID-19. Study overall: Sources were T cells, B-cell-depleted T cells, or PBMCs; the material itself was cDNA or gDNA.

Looked up from germline, CDR1 is SGHNT and CDR2 is YYREEE (reference sequence). There are 16 residues in the CDR3. V gave up 0 bases and J gave up 1 base, with 10 bases separating them. Authors' analysis steps: Reference gene primer amplification gave estimated nucleated cell counts. Assay: immunoSEQ multiplex PCR; the TCRdb copy retains only in-frame clones and omits some. V, J and clone size are taken as reported in that table, and D and trimming were inferred from the DNA itself. Of 300,000 or so clones listed, 85% are singletons. The V call is TRBV5-4, the J call TRBJ2-2; no definite D call. The sample taken for sequencing was peripheral blood. The TCR was taken from a woman between 45 and 65 years old with active or convalescent COVID-19. The CDR3 is CASSLGANQNTGELFF. CDR3 bases: TGTGCCAGCAGCTTGGGGGCTAACCAGAACACCGGGGAGCTGTTTTTT.